These 32 T cell receptor beta chains share one sample of origin, sequenced in a study of cytomegalovirus exposure and HLA in healthy donors (dated by TCRdb to about 2017). The method behind the library was the immunoSEQ multiplex PCR assay. The multiplex PCR relied on a mix of 60 forward primers for TCR Vbeta segments and 13 reverse primers for TCR Jbeta segments. TCRdb re-hosts the immuneACCESS table, in-frame sequences only. Its copies lack some clones; in the studies checked, an unresolved V gene accounts for under half of them, and the cause for the rest is not known. This sample is represented by 150,000 to 200,000 clones; around 62% of them were singletons. The top ten clones comprise around 3.2% of the sample. Sequenced material: PBMCs. All receptors derive from a man aged 35 to 55 in good health and CMV-seronegative.

This chain links TRBV29-1 with TRBJ2-1; possible D gene TRBD1, 6 bases. Germline V gene data show CDR1 as SQVTM and CDR2 as ANQGSEA. Trimming left V 6 bases short and J 8 bases short, with 11 bases between. The CDR3 is 11 residues long. CDR3 residues: CSVPQGYEQFF. CDR3 in DNA: TGCAGCGTCCCACAGGGCTATGAGCAGTTCTTC.

In this sample, this clone turned up a few times. This chain joins TRBV12-5 and TRBJ2-5; 7 bases line up with TRBD2. CDR1 LGHNT and CDR2 FRNRAP come from the germline V gene. V shed 0 bases and J 5 bases; nucleotides not matched to a gene: 9. This CDR3 spans 16 amino acids. The CDR3 DNA sequence: TGTGCTAGTGGTTTGGTACTTGGGGGAGGGCCGGAGACCCAGTACTTC. Protein sequence: CASGLVLGGGPETQYF. Drawing the rest from reference TRBV12-5 and TRBJ2-5, the complete variable domain is DARVTQTPRHKVTEMGQEVTMRCQPILGHNTVFWYRQTMMQGLELLAYFRNRAPLDDSGMPKDRFSAEMPDATLATLKIQPSEPRDSAVYFCASGLVLGGGPETQYFGPGTRLLVL.

The chain uses TRBV11-2 and TRBJ2-7; 8 positions agree with TRBD2. This CDR3 has 11 residues. The germline CDR1 and CDR2 sequences are SGHAT and FQNNGV. J lost 9 bases, V lost 5 bases, and 3 bases had no gene match. CDR3 sequence: CASSPLAGQYF. The CDR3 region has the DNA TGTGCCAGCAGCCCCCTAGCGGGGCAGTACTTC.

This clone has a single count. V gene TRBV5-1 combines with J gene TRBJ2-1, with 10 bases that match TRBD2. This CDR3 spans 16 amino acids. Trimming at V came to 1 base and at J to 5 bases, leaving 6 bases not matched to a gene. Germline assignment: CDR1 SGHRS and CDR2 YFSETQ. The CDR3 loop is CASSLMPSGSHNEQFF. For the CDR3, the DNA is TGCGCCAGCAGCTTGATGCCTAGCGGGAGCCACAATGAGCAGTTCTTC.

The V gene is TRBV5-8, the J gene TRBJ1-5, with D tentatively TRBD1 (5 bases). With 0 bases removed from V and 2 bases from J, the gap between germline ends came to 9 bases. Germline CDR1 reads SGHTS; CDR2 reads YDEGEE. This CDR3 has 15 amino acids. This chain's CDR3 is CASSLVVRGNQPQHF. The CDR3 nucleotides are TGTGCCAGCAGCTTGGTCGTCAGGGGCAATCAGCCCCAGCATTTT.

The chain uses TRBV30 and TRBJ1-6, with 7 bases matching TRBD1. CDR3 length: 13 residues. V shed 8 bases and J 7 bases; nucleotides not matched to a gene: 8. Germline CDR1 is GTSNPN and CDR2 is SVGIG (reference sequence). The CDR3 protein is CAGNDRENSPLHF. The CDR3 bases are TGTGCCGGAAATGACAGGGAAAATTCACCCCTCCACTTT. Filled out from reference TRBV30 and TRBJ1-6, the complete variable domain reads SQTIHQWPATLVQPVGSPLSLECTVEGTSNPNLYWYRQAAGRGLQLLFYSVGIGQISSEVPQNLSASRPQDRQFILSSKKLLLSDSGFYLCAGNDRENSPLHFGNGTRLTVT.

V and J are TRBV5-1 and TRBJ1-2; 9 bases align to TRBD1. Losses at the gene ends were 0 bases for V and 3 bases for J; bases not matched to a gene: 6. The CDR3 contains 16 residues. Germline-derived CDR1 and CDR2 are SGHRS and YFSETQ. The CDR3 loop is CASSLAPGQGYYGYTF. As DNA, the CDR3 is TGCGCCAGCAGCTTGGCGCCGGGACAGGGTTACTATGGCTACACCTTC. The full variable domain, in which reference TRBV5-1 and TRBJ1-2 provide the parts outside the CDR3, is KAGVTQTPRYLIKTRGQQVTLSCSPISGHRSVSWYQQTPGQGLQFLFEYFSETQRNKGNFPGRFSGRQFSNSRSEMNVSTLELGDSALYLCASSLAPGQGYYGYTFGSGTRLTVV.

The rearrangement links TRBV7-9 to TRBJ2-5; possible D gene TRBD1, 6 bases. This CDR3 has 14 amino acids. Germline assignment: CDR1 SEHNR and CDR2 FQNEAQ (reference sequence). V was cut by 4 bases and J by 2 bases, with 11 bases left in between. In DNA, the CDR3 is TGTGCCAGCAGCTCAGGGGCTAAACAAGAGACCCAGTACTTC. It yields the protein CASSSGAKQETQYF.

The chain joins TRBV14 to TRBJ2-4, with a weak D call TRBD1 (6 bases). Per germline, CDR1 SGHDN and CDR2 FVKESK. This CDR3 has 13 amino acids. Trimming left V 4 bases short and J 6 bases short, with 10 bases between. The CDR3 protein is CASSLIQGNIQYF. Written as DNA, the CDR3 is TGTGCCAGCAGCCTTATACAGGGAAACATTCAGTACTTC.

V usage is TRBV6-1 and J usage is TRBJ1-5, with D possibly matching TRBD1 (6 bases). V gave up 6 bases and J gave up 6 bases, with 15 bases separating them. The CDR3 runs to 14 residues. Germline V gene data show CDR1 as MNHNS and CDR2 as SASEGT. In nucleotides, the CDR3 is TGTGCCAGCAGGACAGGCCCCGCGGCTCAGCCCCAGCATTTT. Protein sequence: CASRTGPAAQPQHF.

The chain links TRBV19 to TRBJ2-1; TRBD2 aligns across 8 bases. Germline trimming cut 10 bases from V and 7 bases from J; bases unmatched to any gene: 15. CDR3 size: 15 residues. Germline values: CDR1 LNHDA, CDR2 SQIVND (reference sequence). CDR3 amino acids: CATLPRAGVMNEQFF. The CDR3 nucleotides are TGTGCCACCCTACCCCGAGCGGGAGTAATGAATGAGCAGTTCTTC.

J is TRBJ1-1 and V is TRBV27; 10 bases line up with TRBD1. Unmatched junction bases numbered 7, after V lost 4 bases and J lost 5 bases. Per the germline V gene, CDR1 is MNHEY and CDR2 is SMNVEV (reference sequence). The CDR3 has 15 amino acids. The DNA of the CDR3 is TGTGCCAGCAGTTCACCGGGACAGGGGTCGACTGAAGCTTTCTTT. It encodes CASSSPGQGSTEAFF.

There are a few counts of this clone. The chain carries TRBV28 and TRBJ2-2, with 7 bases lining up with TRBD1. The CDR3 loop spans 15 amino acids. J lost 2 bases, V lost 6 bases, and 6 bases had no gene match. Germline V gene lookup returns CDR1 MDHEN and CDR2 SYDVKM. For the CDR3, the DNA is TGTGCCAGCAGACACCGGGACAGTAACACCGGGGAGCTGTTTTTT. It translates to CASRHRDSNTGELFF.

The rearrangement links TRBV5-5 to TRBJ2-1, with 8 bases identical to TRBD1. V was pared by 1 base and J by 10 bases, with 4 bases of the junction left unmatched. The CDR3 has 13 amino acids. The V gene's germline CDR1 is SGHKS and CDR2 YYEKEE (reference sequence). The CDR3: CASSLQGTGEQFF. In DNA, the CDR3 is TGTGCCAGCAGCTTGCAAGGGACAGGCGAGCAGTTCTTC.

This rearrangement joins TRBV5-1 to TRBJ2-3, with 15 bases identical to TRBD2. CDR1 SGHRS and CDR2 YFSETQ come from the germline V gene. Trimming cost V 3 bases and J 0 bases; bases outside gene matches: 5. CDR3 length: 18 residues. The CDR3 sequence is CASSSSGTSGGSTDTQYF. CDR3 bases: TGCGCCAGCAGCTCCTCCGGGACTAGCGGGGGGAGCACAGATACGCAGTATTTT. Based on the CDR3 plus reference TRBV5-1 and TRBJ2-3, the full variable domain is KAGVTQTPRYLIKTRGQQVTLSCSPISGHRSVSWYQQTPGQGLQFLFEYFSETQRNKGNFPGRFSGRQFSNSRSEMNVSTLELGDSALYLCASSSSGTSGGSTDTQYFGPGTRLTVL.

This chain joins TRBV7-7 and TRBJ1-4; 9 bases match TRBD1. V lost 3 bases, J lost 8 bases, and 13 bases stayed unmatched. The CDR3 length is 17 residues. CDR1 is SSHAT and CDR2 is FNYEAQ in the germline V gene (reference sequence). The chain's CDR3 is CASSLDALDRGKEKLFF. The CDR3 DNA sequence: TGTGCCAGCAGCTTGGATGCTCTGGACAGGGGTAAAGAAAAACTGTTTTTT.

This clone came up once. A junction boundary mismatches the germline segment, possibly from a read error. J is TRBJ2-7 and V is TRBV11-2, with D tentatively TRBD2 (6 bases). This CDR3 has 16 residues. Looked up from germline, CDR1 is SGHAT and CDR2 is FQNNGV. Written as DNA, the CDR3 is TGTGCCAGCAGTTTAGGGCGGGGTCAGTCTTCTTACGAGCAGTACTTC. Translation: CASSLGRGQSSYEQYF. Combining the CDR3 with reference TRBV11-2 and TRBJ2-7 gives the whole variable domain EAGVAQSPRYKIIEKRQSVAFWCNPISGHATLYWYQQILGQGPKLLIQFQNNGVVDDSQLPKDRFSAERLKGVDSTLKIQPAKLEDSAVYLCASSLGRGQSSYEQYFGPGTRLTVT.

V gene TRBV5-4 combines with J gene TRBJ2-5, with D possibly TRBD1 on 5 matching bases. The V end was cut by 3 bases, the J end by 2 bases, with 14 bases between. There are 15 residues in the CDR3. Germline-derived CDR1 and CDR2 are SGHNT and YYREEE (reference sequence). In nucleotides, the CDR3 is TGTGCCAGCAGCTCCCCCAGGGCCCCGCAAGAGACCCAGTACTTC. This gives the protein CASSSPRAPQETQYF.

The rearrangement uses TRBV6-5 and TRBJ2-2, with 7 bases matching TRBD1. The CDR3 length is 15 residues. Germline lookup yields CDR1 MNHEY and CDR2 SVGAGI. V gave up 5 bases and J gave up 3 bases; unmatched junction bases: 6. The CDR3 bases are TGTGCCAGCAGTCTCTCTACAGGGGACACCGGGGAGCTGTTTTTT. Translation: CASSLSTGDTGELFF.

A few counts support this clone. The rearrangement uses TRBV5-1 and TRBJ1-1; TRBD1 matches 9 bases. CDR1 and CDR2 from the germline V gene are SGHRS and YFSETQ. Trimming at V came to 0 bases and at J to 6 bases, leaving 3 bases not matched to a gene. CDR3 length: 14 amino acids. DNA of the CDR3: TGCGCCAGCAGCTTGGGGACAGGGGTTTCTGAAGCTTTCTTT. Its protein is CASSLGTGVSEAFF. The full variable domain, in which reference TRBV5-1 and TRBJ1-1 provide the parts outside the CDR3, is KAGVTQTPRYLIKTRGQQVTLSCSPISGHRSVSWYQQTPGQGLQFLFEYFSETQRNKGNFPGRFSGRQFSNSRSEMNVSTLELGDSALYLCASSLGTGVSEAFFGQGTRLTVV.

V and J are TRBV9 and TRBJ2-3; 7 bases are a match to TRBD1. Germline assignment: CDR1 SGDLS and CDR2 YYNGEE. CDR3 length: 16 amino acids. V shed 2 bases, J shed 0 bases, and the junction held 6 bases outside the gene matches. The CDR3 sequence: CASSVLSGQSTDTQYF. The CDR3 nucleotides read TGTGCCAGCAGCGTCCTTTCGGGACAGAGCACAGATACGCAGTATTTT.

The J gene is TRBJ2-1, the V gene TRBV19; TRBD2 aligns across 12 bases. The CDR3 consists of 22 residues. The junction had 27 bases not matched to a gene; V was cut back by 3 bases and J by 9 bases. CDR1 and CDR2 from the germline V gene are LNHDA and SQIVND (reference sequence). The CDR3 DNA sequence: TGTGCCAGTAGTATGCTCAACGTGGGGCTCCAGACTAGCGGGGGAGGAAGTGGTGAGCAGTTCTTC. Protein: CASSMLNVGLQTSGGGSGEQFF.

The chain couples TRBV28 to TRBJ1-5, with TRBD1 matching 10 bases. This CDR3 region has 16 residues. Germline CDR1 reads MDHEN; CDR2 reads SYDVKM. V trimming: 6 bases; J trimming: 6 bases; junction bases outside the gene matches: 11. The chain's CDR3 is CASSTPRDRGSQPQHF. The CDR3 DNA follows: TGTGCCAGCAGCACCCCCCGGGACAGGGGCAGTCAGCCCCAGCATTTT.

The chain joins TRBV7-2 to TRBJ2-3; the match to TRBD2 covers 12 bases. Germline V gene lookup returns CDR1 SGHTA and CDR2 FQGNSA. V lost 5 bases to trimming and J lost 3 bases; unmatched junction nucleotides: 15. The CDR3 loop spans 19 amino acids. As DNA, the CDR3 is TGTGCCAGCAGCAGACGAATAAAAACTAGCGGGAGGCCGACAGATACGCAGTATTTT. It yields the protein CASSRRIKTSGRPTDTQYF.

This clone occurred a few times. The chain's CDR3 is CASTGHTADQPQHF. The CDR3 DNA reads as TGTGCCAGCACAGGACACACTGCAGATCAGCCCCAGCATTTT. The rearrangement joins TRBV2 to TRBJ1-5; the D gene is possibly TRBD1 (5 bases). This CDR3 has 14 amino acids. Germline V gene sequence: CDR1 SNHLY, CDR2 FYNNEI. V lost 7 bases and J 5 bases, leaving 15 bases between the germline ends.

This chain links TRBV29-1 with TRBJ2-1; TRBD2 aligns across 7 bases. The CDR3 covers 13 residues. Germline CDR1 reads SQVTM; CDR2 reads ANQGSEA. The junction had 6 bases not matched to a gene; V was cut back by 0 bases and J by 10 bases. The CDR3: CSVEEGGPREQFF. CDR3 nucleotide sequence: TGCAGCGTTGAAGAGGGAGGGCCCAGGGAGCAGTTCTTC.

This clone was seen a handful of times. V and J are TRBV4-2 and TRBJ1-2, with 8 nucleotides matching TRBD1. From germline, CDR1 is LGHNA and CDR2 YNFKEQ. The CDR3 totals 15 residues. V trimming: 3 bases; J trimming: 1 base; junction bases outside the gene matches: 4. As DNA, the CDR3 is TGTGCCAGCAGCCAGGGGACAGGAGATAACTATGGCTACACCTTC. It encodes CASSQGTGDNYGYTF.

This clone ranks as medium-sized. The rearrangement uses TRBV5-4 and TRBJ1-1; D is possibly TRBD1 (5 bases). In germline, CDR1 is SGHNT, CDR2 YYREEE (reference sequence). The CDR3 has 16 residues. V lost 0 bases and J lost 3, with 15 bases in between. DNA of the CDR3: TGTGCCAGCAGCTTGGCCCTCGGGGGGTCGGACACTGAAGCTTTCTTT. The encoded protein is CASSLALGGSDTEAFF.

This chain links TRBV6-4 with TRBJ2-3; TRBD2 agrees at 8 bases. J was trimmed by 1 base and V by 5 bases; bases with no gene match: 8. CDR1 and CDR2 from the germline V gene are MRHNA and SNTAGT. The CDR3 contains 16 residues. The CDR3 reads CASSHREAGGTDTQYF. The CDR3 DNA follows: TGTGCCAGCAGTCACCGGGAAGCGGGGGGCACAGATACGCAGTATTTT.

This chain links TRBV5-1 with TRBJ2-7, with D possibly matching TRBD2 (6 bases). V dropped 0 bases and J dropped 2 bases, with 21 bases sitting between them. Germline CDR1 reads SGHRS; CDR2 reads YFSETQ. The CDR3 contains 18 residues. This CDR3 reads CASSLAPPGDSLTYEQYF. The CDR3 DNA sequence: TGCGCCAGCAGCTTGGCCCCCCCGGGAGACTCCCTGACCTACGAGCAGTACTTC.

This clone was detected a few times. The gene calls are TRBV5-8 and TRBJ2-1; TRBD2 matches at 9 bases. This CDR3 contains 14 residues. J lost 4 bases, V lost 3 bases, and 2 bases had no gene match. Germline lookup yields CDR1 SGHTS and CDR2 YDEGEE. CDR3 loop: CASSSLAGYNEQFF. The CDR3, as DNA: TGTGCCAGCAGCTCACTAGCGGGTTACAATGAGCAGTTCTTC.

The chain carries TRBV19 and TRBJ2-7; the match to TRBD2 covers 10 bases. With 4 bases clipped from V and 4 bases from J, the junction kept 4 bases outside the gene matches. Germline V lookup: CDR1 LNHDA, CDR2 SQIVND (reference sequence). The CDR3 totals 14 residues. CDR3 loop: CASSRGLANYEQYF. The CDR3 nucleotides are TGTGCCAGTAGTAGGGGACTAGCGAATTACGAGCAGTACTTC.